A selection of T cell receptor beta chains follows, all from one sample in a study of beta chain features in type 1 diabetes. The assay was immunoSEQ multiplex PCR, and TCRdb's table has in-frame clones only and misses some. The sample contains about 220,000 clones, around 9.9% of which appear only once. Sequenced sample: central memory CD4+ T cells from blood. The receptor set was obtained from a man between 18 and 35 years old in good health. Both conserved end residues are trimmed from each CDR3. Each record gives: V gene, CDR3 length, J gene, CDR3 protein.

v_call: TRBV9
cdr3_length: 12
j_call: TRBJ2-4
cdr3_aa: ASSGDSVKNIQY

v_call: TRBV11-2
cdr3_length: 10
j_call: TRBJ2-1
cdr3_aa: ASSLKYNEQF

v_call: TRBV6-1
cdr3_length: 10
j_call: TRBJ1-2
cdr3_aa: ASTRKGDGYT

v_call: TRBV4-3
cdr3_length: 14
j_call: TRBJ2-1
cdr3_aa: ASSQDPRGGYNEQF

v_call: TRBV11-2
cdr3_length: 13
j_call: TRBJ1-1
cdr3_aa: ASSLRQGLNTEAF

v_call: TRBV18
cdr3_length: 15
j_call: TRBJ2-1
cdr3_aa: ASSHALAGTTYNEQF

v_call: TRBV28
cdr3_length: 14
j_call: TRBJ2-7
cdr3_aa: ASSLTPGSRAYEQY

v_call: TRBV29-1
cdr3_length: 11
j_call: TRBJ2-7
cdr3_aa: SAGGLVPYEQY

v_call: TRBV19
cdr3_length: 15
j_call: TRBJ2-3
cdr3_aa: ASSISWGAYSSDTQY

v_call: TRBV4-3
cdr3_length: 15
j_call: TRBJ2-1
cdr3_aa: ASSQSLDYSYYNEQF

v_call: TRBV28
cdr3_length: 13
j_call: TRBJ1-4
cdr3_aa: ASSHAGTGNEKLF

v_call: TRBV27
cdr3_length: 13
j_call: TRBJ2-1
cdr3_aa: ASSRDREAYNEQF

v_call: TRBV9
cdr3_length: 11
j_call: TRBJ2-5
cdr3_aa: ASSVGTQETQY

v_call: TRBV30
cdr3_length: 11
j_call: TRBJ1-2
cdr3_aa: AWRDRGLDGYT

v_call: TRBV6-5
cdr3_length: 13
j_call: TRBJ1-4
cdr3_aa: ASSYSTGFHEKLF

v_call: TRBV30
cdr3_length: 11
j_call: TRBJ2-1
cdr3_aa: AWSGDSPNEQF

v_call: TRBV5-4
cdr3_length: 13
j_call: TRBJ2-2
cdr3_aa: ASSLGGKNTGELF

v_call: TRBV5-1
cdr3_length: 10
j_call: TRBJ2-7
cdr3_aa: ASSLSGGQQY

v_call: TRBV7-9
cdr3_length: 15
j_call: TRBJ2-5
cdr3_aa: ASSLGASSGNQETQY

v_call: TRBV2
cdr3_length: 11
j_call: TRBJ1-1
cdr3_aa: ASSELQNTEAF

v_call: TRBV21-1
cdr3_length: 15
j_call: TRBJ1-1
cdr3_aa: ASSKELQGFMNTEAF

v_call: TRBV27
cdr3_length: 13
j_call: TRBJ2-7
cdr3_aa: ASSFGLAAAYEQY

v_call: TRBV28
cdr3_length: 12
j_call: TRBJ2-3
cdr3_aa: ASSRMGGTDTQY

v_call: TRBV29-1
cdr3_length: 12
j_call: TRBJ2-7
cdr3_aa: SVAGTVTAYEQY

v_call: TRBV7-2
cdr3_length: 12
j_call: TRBJ2-7
cdr3_aa: ASSLEPASYEQY

v_call: TRBV28
cdr3_length: 12
j_call: TRBJ2-3
cdr3_aa: ASSLDPSGDTQY

v_call: TRBV4-1
cdr3_length: 12
j_call: TRBJ2-2
cdr3_aa: ASSQRRSAGELF

v_call: TRBV14
cdr3_length: 12
j_call: TRBJ2-7
cdr3_aa: ASSQDLPTYEQY

v_call: TRBV7-2
cdr3_length: 14
j_call: TRBJ2-5
cdr3_aa: ASSLSWMGAKETQY

v_call: TRBV2
cdr3_length: 16
j_call: TRBJ2-6
cdr3_aa: ASSPLAGGTSGANVLT